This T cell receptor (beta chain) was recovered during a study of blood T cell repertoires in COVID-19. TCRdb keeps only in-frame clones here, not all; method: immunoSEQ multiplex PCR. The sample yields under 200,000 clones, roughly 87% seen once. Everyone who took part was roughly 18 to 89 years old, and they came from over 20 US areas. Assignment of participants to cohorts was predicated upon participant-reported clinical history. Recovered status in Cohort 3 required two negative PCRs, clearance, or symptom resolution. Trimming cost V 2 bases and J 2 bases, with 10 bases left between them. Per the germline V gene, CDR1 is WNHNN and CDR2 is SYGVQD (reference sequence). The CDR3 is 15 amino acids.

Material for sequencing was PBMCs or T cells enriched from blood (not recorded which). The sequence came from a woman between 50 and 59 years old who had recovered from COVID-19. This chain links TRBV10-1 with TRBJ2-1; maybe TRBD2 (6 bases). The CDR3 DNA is TGCGCCAGCAGTGAGAGGCTAGCGCCCTACAATGAGCAGTTCTTC. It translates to CASSERLAPYNEQFF.